Below are 22 T cell receptor beta chains sequenced from a single sample in a study of T cell responses to AZD1222 COVID-19 vaccine. Profiled with immunoSEQ multiplex PCR; TCRdb holds only in-frame clones, not every one. The repertoire consists of about 150,000 clones, with approximately 91% occurring once and the leading ten covering 1.6%. Sequencing was performed on peripheral blood, taken on day 0 of AZD1222 vaccination. The receptors come from an adult in good health.

Only one count was recorded for this clone. V is TRBV7-6 and J is TRBJ2-1; 9 bases agree with TRBD1. From germline, CDR1 is SGHVS and CDR2 FNYEAQ. J lost 9 bases, V lost 5 bases, and 8 bases had no gene match. The CDR3 has 14 amino acids. CDR3 residues: CASSGNRGQGEQFF. The CDR3 DNA sequence: TGTGCCAGCAGCGGTAACAGGGGGCAGGGTGAGCAGTTCTTC.

The gene calls are TRBV13 and TRBJ1-3; D is uncertain. The V gene lost 3 bases and the J gene lost 3 bases, with 9 bases spanning the gap. The CDR3 consists of 14 residues. CDR1 PRHDT and CDR2 FYEKMQ come from the germline V gene (reference sequence). In DNA form, the CDR3 reads TGTGCCAGCAGCTTCCCGGAGGATGGAAACACCATATATTTT. It specifies CASSFPEDGNTIYF.

The rearrangement joins TRBV15 to TRBJ2-7; TRBD2 agrees at 12 bases. Germline values: CDR1 LNHNV, CDR2 YYDKDF (reference sequence). The V and J ends lost 7 bases and 13 bases, in that order; junction bases with no gene match: 11. The CDR3 has 13 amino acids. CDR3 in amino acids: CATTRGLAGPGYF. The CDR3 nucleotides read TGTGCCACCACTCGAGGACTAGCGGGGCCTGGATACTTC.

The chain couples TRBV6-4 to TRBJ2-6; D is perhaps TRBD1 (6 bases). Germline CDR1 is MRHNA and CDR2 is SNTAGT. CDR3 length: 16 residues. Between the trimmed V and J ends, which lost 6 bases and 4 bases, there was a span of 16 bases. The CDR3 reads CASSNSGVDGANVLTF. CDR3 DNA: TGTGCCAGCAGCAACTCAGGGGTAGACGGGGCCAACGTCCTGACTTTC.

This clone was counted a few times. The chain joins TRBV7-8 to TRBJ1-5; D uncertain. Germline CDR1 is SGHVS and CDR2 is FQNEAQ. The CDR3 is 15 amino acids. With 5 bases removed from V and 0 bases from J, the gap between germline ends came to 11 bases. DNA of the CDR3: TGTGCCAGCAGCCCGATAGGGCGTAGCAATCAGCCCCAGCATTTT. Translation: CASSPIGRSNQPQHF.

J is TRBJ1-4 and V is TRBV3-1 (or the pseudogene TRBV3-2); D may be TRBD1 (6 bases). Trimming shortened V by 2 bases and J by 2 bases, and 9 bases separated the two germline ends. The germline gives CDR1 LGHDT, CDR2 YNNKEL (reference sequence). The CDR3 has 15 amino acids. CDR3: CASSQTGSTNEKLFF. The CDR3 nucleotides read TGTGCCAGCAGCCAAACAGGGAGCACTAATGAAAAACTGTTTTTT.

The chain recombines TRBV5-6 with TRBJ2-3; perhaps TRBD1 as D (5 bases). V lost 7 bases, J lost 2 bases, and 17 bases lay in between. Germline CDR1 is SGHDT and CDR2 is YYEEEE. The CDR3 has 15 residues. The DNA for the CDR3 is TGTGCCAGCGGGGCTGCGGTGAGAAACACAGATACGCAGTATTTT. Translation: CASGAAVRNTDTQYF.

Notes on this clone: Other nucleotide sequences in the sample specify the same CDR3. The rearrangement links TRBV11-2 to TRBJ1-6; D call uncertain. The V end was cut by 6 bases, the J end by 6 bases, with 6 bases between. This CDR3 is built from 12 residues. Germline assignment: CDR1 SGHAT and CDR2 FQNNGV. CDR3 nucleotide sequence: TGTGCCAGCAGTCCCCCTAATTCACCCCTCCACTTT. Amino acid sequence: CASSPPNSPLHF.

This clone was observed a handful of times. The V and J genes are TRBV7-6 and TRBJ2-1; 8 nucleotides line up with TRBD2. Germline CDR1 SGHVS, CDR2 FNYEAQ. This CDR3 is built from 16 residues. J was trimmed by 5 bases and V by 5 bases; bases with no gene match: 11. The CDR3 loop reads CASSPRFGSGDNEQFF. The CDR3 region has the DNA TGTGCCAGCAGCCCGAGATTCGGTAGCGGGGACAATGAGCAGTTCTTC.

The chain has TRBV4-2 and TRBJ2-1, with 8 bases aligning to TRBD2. CDR3 length equals 14 residues. V lost 1 base, J lost 6 bases, and 2 bases stayed unmatched. Germline V gives CDR1 LGHNA, CDR2 YNFKEQ. DNA for the CDR3: TGTGCCAGCAGCCAAGGGACTAGCAGCAATGAGCAGTTCTTC. Protein: CASSQGTSSNEQFF.

The rearrangement links TRBV27 to TRBJ2-3; D gene unclear. The CDR3 covers 15 residues. Germline CDR1 MNHEY, CDR2 SMNVEV (reference sequence). V gave up 6 bases and J gave up 2 bases, with 15 bases separating them. The CDR3 DNA reads as TGTGCCAGCAGGAGTGCAGGATCAGACACAGATACGCAGTATTTT. Protein sequence: CASRSAGSDTDTQYF.

The chain joins TRBV4-1 to TRBJ2-1; D not resolved. This CDR3 contains 16 residues. V was trimmed by 4 bases and J by 0 bases, leaving 13 bases between them. CDR1 and CDR2 (germline): MGHRA, YSYEKL. CDR3: CASSPGGEGSYNEQFF. The CDR3 DNA reads TGCGCCAGCAGCCCTGGTGGGGAAGGCTCCTACAATGAGCAGTTCTTC.

The chain employs TRBV19 and TRBJ2-3, with 8 bases matching TRBD2. Germline CDR1 is LNHDA and CDR2 is SQIVND (reference sequence). With 9 bases clipped from V and 2 bases from J, the junction kept 4 bases outside the gene matches. This CDR3 contains 13 residues. The CDR3 bases are TGTGCCAGCCTCGGGAGGGACACAGATACGCAGTATTTT. This sequence encodes CASLGRDTDTQYF.

The V call is TRBV4-3, the J call TRBJ2-1; D call uncertain. Germline values: CDR1 LGHNA, CDR2 YSLEER. The CDR3 contains 14 residues. Trimming shortened V by 3 bases and J by 5 bases, and 11 bases separated the two germline ends. The CDR3 DNA reads TGCGCCAGCAGCCATAGTACGCGGAACAATGAGCAGTTCTTC. Protein: CASSHSTRNNEQFF.

The chain has TRBV5-5 and TRBJ1-1, with a tentative D call TRBD1 (5 bases). The germline gives CDR1 SGHKS, CDR2 YYEKEE (reference sequence). With 0 bases removed from V and 10 bases from J, the gap between germline ends came to 10 bases. The CDR3 loop spans 12 amino acids. CDR3 amino acids: CASSLATGRAFF. CDR3 DNA sequence: TGTGCCAGCAGCTTGGCCACAGGTAGAGCTTTCTTT.

V and J are TRBV12-3 or TRBV12-4 and TRBJ1-2; D might be TRBD1 (6 bases). V lost 5 bases, J lost 6 bases, and 13 bases lay in between. The CDR3 runs to 13 residues. The CDR3 sequence: CASSIQGRDGYTF. CDR3 bases: TGTGCCAGCAGTATACAGGGAAGGGATGGCTACACCTTC.

The rearrangement uses TRBV4-1 and TRBJ1-1; 7 bases are a match to TRBD1. In germline, CDR1 is MGHRA, CDR2 YSYEKL. J gave up 5 bases and V 0 bases, and 6 bases lay outside the gene matches. This CDR3 has 15 residues. CDR3 amino acids: CASSQEVARGTEAFF. The CDR3 nucleotides read TGCGCCAGCAGCCAAGAGGTAGCCAGGGGGACTGAAGCTTTCTTT.

A few counts support this clone. Its ends do not fully match the called genes, so a read error is possible. The rearrangement joins TRBV28 to TRBJ2-7, with a weak D call TRBD1 (6 bases). The germline V gene encodes CDR1 MDHEN and CDR2 SYDVKM. The CDR3 has 13 residues. CDR3 residues: CASTLQGTYEQYF. DNA for the CDR3: TGTGCCAGCACTTTACAGGGAACCTACGAGCAGTACTTC.

This chain connects TRBV4-2 to TRBJ2-7; D gene ambiguous. Germline assignment: CDR1 LGHNA and CDR2 YNFKEQ. The length of the CDR3 is 13 residues. The germline V and J ends were trimmed by 4 bases and 0 bases, with 7 bases remaining between them. This CDR3 is CASSRDLSYEQYF. As DNA, the CDR3 is TGTGCCAGCAGCCGCGACCTCTCCTACGAGCAGTACTTC.

The chain couples TRBV7-2 to TRBJ1-2; 8 nucleotides line up with TRBD1. There are 14 residues in the CDR3. Germline trimming cut 5 bases from V and 7 bases from J; bases unmatched to any gene: 9. The V gene's germline CDR1 is SGHTA and CDR2 FQGNSA. In nucleotides, the CDR3 is TGTGCCAGCAGCGAGTACGGGACAGGTATTGGCTACACCTTC. It yields the protein CASSEYGTGIGYTF. Together with reference TRBV7-2 and TRBJ1-2, the CDR3 gives the full variable domain: GAGVSQSPSNKVTEKGKDVELRCDPISGHTALYWYRQSLGQGLEFLIYFQGNSAPDKSGLPSDRFSAERTGGSVSTLTIQRTQQEDSAVYLCASSEYGTGIGYTFGSGTRLTVV.

The genes are TRBV30 and TRBJ2-7; TRBD1 might be the D (6 bases). Deletions cut 2 bases from V and 2 bases from J, with 13 bases between. The CDR3 sequence is 14 residues long. Per germline, CDR1 GTSNPN and CDR2 SVGIG (reference sequence). The CDR3 DNA sequence: TGTGCCTGGAGTCCGAGGACAGCCCCCTACGAGCAGTACTTC. Its protein product is CAWSPRTAPYEQYF. Full variable domain (missing parts from reference TRBV30 and TRBJ2-7): SQTIHQWPATLVQPVGSPLSLECTVEGTSNPNLYWYRQAAGRGLQLLFYSVGIGQISSEVPQNLSASRPQDRQFILSSKKLLLSDSGFYLCAWSPRTAPYEQYFGPGTRLTVT.

The chain couples TRBV12-3 or TRBV12-4 to TRBJ1-2; D unclear. V was pared by 7 bases and J by 2 bases, with 11 bases between. This CDR3 region has 13 residues. Written as DNA, the CDR3 is TGTGCCAGCACGAAATCGGCAAACTATGGCTACACCTTC. Translation gives CASTKSANYGYTF.